The subject of this entry is one T cell receptor (beta chain). What it recognizes is unknown. The data stem from a study of blood T cells in healthy people across ages. A sample-barcoded 5' primer and a J-beta primer mix were used in a second PCR of about 7 to 12 cycles. In TCRdb, the 5' RACE reads were re-called with MiXCR into one record per CDR3 protein. This repertoire shows about 830,000 distinct CDR3 sequences, approximately 59% found once; its top ten account for approximately 30%. The people who gave samples were healthy Caucasians from Russia, aged roughly 6 to 90. Regarding the study as a whole: One million T cells yielded diversity estimates that were considered underestimates.

This TCR came from a man younger than 45 in good health. The specimen was blood.

The CDR3, as DNA: TGTGCCAGCAGCTTAACAGGGGGTTGGAGCGAGCAGTACTTC. It codes for CASSLTGGWSEQYF. The chain uses TRBV7-8 and TRBJ2-7; 8 bases are shared with TRBD1. Trimming removed 2 bases from V and 6 bases from J; junction bases left unmatched: 6. Germline V lookup: CDR1 SGHVS, CDR2 FQNEAQ. The CDR3 consists of 14 residues.